The TCR beta chain described here comes from a study of T cell responses to AZD1222 COVID-19 vaccine. CDR1 LGHDT and CDR2 YNNKEL come from the germline V gene (reference sequence). This CDR3 is built from 17 residues. Germline trimming cut 3 bases from V and 0 bases from J; bases unmatched to any gene: 6. Broader study findings: Baseline seropositivity characterized only a handful of AZD1222 recipients.

Profiling relied on immunoSEQ multiplex PCR, and the TCRdb table lists in-frame clones only, not all of them. Of under 150,000 clones listed, roughly 92% were seen once; the top ten hold roughly 1%. Concerning this clone itself: The antigen is undetermined.

The sequence was obtained from an adult who received the AZD1222 COVID-19 vaccine. Sequencing used peripheral blood, obtained 28 days after the second AZD1222 dose. The genes are TRBV3-1 (or the pseudogene TRBV3-2) and TRBJ2-2; TRBD1 matches at 8 bases. The CDR3 nucleotides read TGTGCCAGCAGCCAGCGCCGGGACAGGCCGAACACCGGGGAGCTGTTTTTT. Translating it yields CASSQRRDRPNTGELFF.